The 14 T cell receptor beta chains presented below share a single source sample, sequenced in a study of CD8+ T cells in alopecia areata. Specified treatment: oral pan-JAK inhibitor, 5-10 mg twice daily. RNA extraction and reverse transcription yielded cDNA as sequencing template. Here immunoSEQ multiplex PCR was the method, and the copy in TCRdb shows in-frame clones only, minus some. The sample records about 210,000 clones, 50% to 70% being singletons. This material consisted of CD4+ T cells sorted from blood, taken at week 4, from a patient treated with tofacitinib. The source is a human donor with alopecia areata.

This chain uses TRBV18 with TRBJ1-5, with 7 positions matching TRBD1. The trim removed 2 bases at V and 8 bases at J, leaving 6 bases unmatched. The CDR3 is 14 amino acids. Germline loops: CDR1 KGHSH, CDR2 LQKENI. CDR3 loop: CASSPRGGREPQHF. CDR3 DNA: TGTGCCAGCTCACCAAGAGGGGGCAGGGAGCCCCAGCATTTT.

This clone was detected only a few times. The rearrangement uses TRBV2 and TRBJ2-3; the match to TRBD1 covers 9 bases. With V trimmed by 6 bases and J by 2 bases, 3 bases remained unmatched. Per the germline V gene, CDR1 is SNHLY and CDR2 is FYNNEI. The CDR3 contains 14 residues. The CDR3 DNA is TGTGCCAGCAGAAGGGACAGGGACACAGATACGCAGTATTTT. It yields the protein CASRRDRDTDTQYF.

This chain links TRBV5-1 with TRBJ2-2, with D hard to call. Germline V gene data show CDR1 as SGHRS and CDR2 as YFSETQ. V lost 4 bases and J lost 4, with 11 bases in between. The length of the CDR3 is 14 residues. As DNA, the CDR3 is TGCGCCAGCAGCCCTGATGGCTCCACCGGGGAGCTGTTTTTT. This encodes CASSPDGSTGELFF. Full variable domain (outside the CDR3, taken from reference TRBV5-1 and TRBJ2-2): KAGVTQTPRYLIKTRGQQVTLSCSPISGHRSVSWYQQTPGQGLQFLFEYFSETQRNKGNFPGRFSGRQFSNSRSEMNVSTLELGDSALYLCASSPDGSTGELFFGEGSRLTVL.

The genes are TRBV9 and TRBJ2-1, with 7 bases identical to TRBD2. Trimming removed 6 bases from V and 0 bases from J; junction bases left unmatched: 9. The CDR3 sequence is 16 residues long. Per the germline V gene, CDR1 is SGDLS and CDR2 is YYNGEE. CDR3 loop: CASNIVSGGSYNEQFF. Here the CDR3 DNA reads TGTGCCAGCAACATAGTGTCGGGGGGCTCCTACAATGAGCAGTTCTTC.

This chain links TRBV7-2 with TRBJ2-1; 7 nucleotides agree with TRBD2. J gave up 0 bases and V 6 bases, and 5 bases lay outside the gene matches. CDR3 length equals 15 residues. Germline lookup yields CDR1 SGHTA and CDR2 FQGNSA. Written as DNA, the CDR3 is TGTGCCAGCAGTTCTAGCGGACCCTCCTACAATGAGCAGTTCTTC. It translates to CASSSSGPSYNEQFF.

The chain employs TRBV6-6 and TRBJ1-2; D is uncertain. V was trimmed by 5 bases and J by 2 bases, leaving 9 bases between them. The CDR3 consists of 13 residues. From germline, CDR1 is MNHNY and CDR2 SVGAGI (reference sequence). The CDR3 loop reads CASSTAENYGYTF. In DNA, the CDR3 is TGTGCCAGCAGTACGGCGGAGAACTATGGCTACACCTTC.

This clone was seen many times. The V call is TRBV30, the J call TRBJ1-2; D gene unclear. Trimming removed 1 base at V and 5 bases at J, with 8 bases between. The germline CDR1 and CDR2 sequences are GTSNPN and SVGIG (reference sequence). The CDR3 has 12 amino acids. The CDR3 loop reads CAWSADGYGYTF. The DNA of the CDR3 is TGTGCCTGGAGTGCAGACGGTTATGGCTACACCTTC.

The table lists this clone with a count of one. The chain joins TRBV5-1 to TRBJ2-5; 10 nucleotides match TRBD2. Germline V CDR1 and CDR2: SGHRS, YFSETQ. The CDR3 contains 16 residues. The V gene end was trimmed by 3 bases and the J gene end by 3 bases; junction bases not matched to a gene: 8. The CDR3 spells CASSSLLAGEKETQYF. Written as DNA, the CDR3 is TGCGCCAGCAGCTCTCTGCTAGCGGGGGAAAAAGAGACCCAGTACTTC.

This chain joins TRBV11-2 and TRBJ1-2; D is perhaps TRBD1 (5 bases). With 5 bases removed from V and 3 bases from J, the gap between germline ends came to 10 bases. Germline CDR1 and CDR2: SGHAT and FQNNGV. The CDR3 is 13 amino acids. DNA of the CDR3: TGTGCCAGCAGCATCGGGACGGACTATGGCTACACCTTC. This codes for CASSIGTDYGYTF.

This clone appeared a single time. The chain is built from TRBV5-6 and TRBJ1-2; D remains unclear. Germline assignment: CDR1 SGHDT and CDR2 YYEEEE. V was shortened by 0 bases and J by 8 bases, with 11 bases between the two germline ends. This CDR3 has 13 amino acids. This CDR3 reads CASSLVAVGGYTF. CDR3 DNA: TGTGCCAGCAGCTTGGTAGCAGTAGGAGGCTACACCTTC. Drawing the rest from reference TRBV5-6 and TRBJ1-2, the complete variable domain is DAGVTQSPTHLIKTRGQQVTLRCSPKSGHDTVSWYQQALGQGPQFIFQYYEEEERQRGNFPDRFSGHQFPNYSSELNVNALLLGDSALYLCASSLVAVGGYTFGSGTRLTVV.

The chain employs TRBV2 and TRBJ2-1; D perhaps matches TRBD1 (7 bases). V was shortened by 4 bases and J by 5 bases, with 15 bases between the two germline ends. CDR3 length: 15 amino acids. Germline V lookup: CDR1 SNHLY, CDR2 FYNNEI. The CDR3 here is CASSARTGLHNEQFF. The CDR3 bases are TGTGCCAGCAGTGCTAGGACAGGACTACACAATGAGCAGTTCTTC.

The V and J genes are TRBV30 and TRBJ2-7; 10 bases align to TRBD2. Germline CDR1 is GTSNPN and CDR2 is SVGIG (reference sequence). Losses at the gene ends were 2 bases for V and 3 bases for J; bases not matched to a gene: 4. The CDR3 spans 14 residues. CDR3 coding DNA: TGTGCCTGGAGTTCGCCTAGCGGGGGCTACGAGCAGTACTTC. Translating it yields CAWSSPSGGYEQYF. Full variable domain (rest looked up from reference TRBV30 and TRBJ2-7): SQTIHQWPATLVQPVGSPLSLECTVEGTSNPNLYWYRQAAGRGLQLLFYSVGIGQISSEVPQNLSASRPQDRQFILSSKKLLLSDSGFYLCAWSSPSGGYEQYFGPGTRLTVT.

This clone has just one count. J is TRBJ1-4 and V is TRBV30; 7 positions match TRBD1. Germline values: CDR1 GTSNPN, CDR2 SVGIG (reference sequence). The CDR3 is 16 residues long. V was clipped by 1 base and J by 8 bases; unmatched bases: 13. Written as DNA, the CDR3 is TGTGCCTGGAGTGCCTTGTCGACAGGGAAGGACGAAAAACTGTTTTTT. Encoded protein: CAWSALSTGKDEKLFF. The full variable domain, in which reference TRBV30 and TRBJ1-4 provide the parts outside the CDR3, is SQTIHQWPATLVQPVGSPLSLECTVEGTSNPNLYWYRQAAGRGLQLLFYSVGIGQISSEVPQNLSASRPQDRQFILSSKKLLLSDSGFYLCAWSALSTGKDEKLFFGSGTQLSVL.

There are a few counts of this clone. The chain is built from TRBV7-9 and TRBJ1-2, with D unclear. CDR3 length: 16 residues. Per germline, CDR1 SEHNR and CDR2 FQNEAQ (reference sequence). V dropped 7 bases and J dropped 5 bases, with 23 bases sitting between them. CDR3 region: CASTNREWLPGYGYTF. DNA for the CDR3: TGTGCCAGCACCAACCGAGAGTGGCTACCGGGGTATGGCTACACCTTC. The full variable domain, with the rest looked up from reference TRBV7-9 and TRBJ1-2, is DTGVSQNPRHKITKRGQNVTFRCDPISEHNRLYWYRQTLGQGPEFLTYFQNEAQLEKSRLLSDRFSAERPKGSFSTLEIQRTEQGDSAMYLCASTNREWLPGYGYTFGSGTRLTVV.